One sample yielded the 22 T cell receptor beta chains listed below, sequenced in a study of cytomegalovirus exposure and HLA in healthy donors. With 60 Vbeta and 13 Jbeta primers, the PCR was carried out. Measured with immunoSEQ multiplex PCR; TCRdb has only the in-frame clones, and not every one. The data hold some 150,000 clones, with roughly 84% observed a single time. The sample comprised PBMCs. These receptors were collected from a male donor in good health and CMV-seronegative.

The sample holds a few counts of this clone. This chain uses TRBV15 with TRBJ1-4; D may be TRBD1 (5 bases). There are 14 residues in the CDR3. V was shortened by 3 bases and J by 5 bases, with 10 bases between the two germline ends. The germline V gene has CDR1 LNHNV and CDR2 YYDKDF (reference sequence). CDR3 amino acids: CATSRSDTNEKLFF. CDR3 bases: TGTGCCACCAGCAGGTCGGACACAAATGAAAAACTGTTTTTT.

The CDR3 loop reads CASSVAASGGQETQYF. CDR3 bases: TGTGCCAGCAGCGTAGCGGCTAGCGGGGGCCAAGAGACCCAGTACTTC. The chain employs TRBV9 and TRBJ2-5; TRBD2 aligns across 10 bases. The CDR3 is made up of 16 amino acids. Germline V lookup: CDR1 SGDLS, CDR2 YYNGEE. Losses at the gene ends were 0 bases for V and 1 base for J; bases not matched to a gene: 3.

V gene TRBV6-5 combines with J gene TRBJ2-6; D may be TRBD1 (6 bases). The V gene's germline CDR1 is MNHEY and CDR2 SVGAGI. V shed 6 bases and J shed 1 base, with 10 bases lying between them. There are 15 residues in the CDR3. CDR3 sequence reads: CASSIGQSGANVLTF. CDR3 DNA: TGTGCCAGCAGCATCGGACAGTCTGGGGCCAACGTCCTGACTTTC.

This chain's CDR3 is CASSLGTGETYNEQFF. The CDR3 nucleotides are TGTGCCAGCAGCTTAGGGACGGGAGAAACCTACAATGAGCAGTTCTTC. The chain employs TRBV11-3 and TRBJ2-1, with D tentatively TRBD2 (6 bases). The CDR3 has 16 amino acids. Trimming stripped 1 base from V and 2 bases from J, with 12 bases between. Germline V gene data show CDR1 as SGHNT and CDR2 as YENEEA.

This clone was detected only once. The gene calls are TRBV9 and TRBJ2-2; D is possibly TRBD2 (5 bases). This CDR3 spans 17 amino acids. CDR1 is SGDLS, CDR2 YYNGEE, per germline. The V and J ends lost 0 bases and 0 bases respectively, with 12 bases between them. This CDR3 is CASSVGVWRTNTGELFF. In nucleotides, the CDR3 is TGTGCCAGCAGCGTAGGGGTCTGGAGGACGAACACCGGGGAGCTGTTTTTT.

The J gene is TRBJ2-7, the V gene TRBV2; maybe TRBD1 (6 bases). V dropped 3 bases and J dropped 3 bases, with 12 bases sitting between them. The CDR3 consists of 14 residues. Germline assignment: CDR1 SNHLY and CDR2 FYNNEI. CDR3 DNA: TGTGCCAGCAGTGAGGGGGACACTTTCTACGAGCAGTACTTC. This sequence encodes CASSEGDTFYEQYF.

This sequence joins TRBV9 and TRBJ2-2; 7 bases agree with TRBD2. Germline V gene data show CDR1 as SGDLS and CDR2 as YYNGEE. The CDR3 is 16 residues long. The junction had 8 bases not matched to a gene; V was cut back by 4 bases and J by 2 bases. CDR3 protein: CASSSRLALNTGELFF. CDR3 DNA sequence: TGTGCCAGCAGCTCCCGACTAGCTCTTAACACCGGGGAGCTGTTTTTT.

This clone appeared a single time. V is TRBV14 and J is TRBJ2-2; TRBD2 matches at 8 bases. V was pared by 0 bases and J by 5 bases, with 11 bases of the junction left unmatched. Germline V gene sequence: CDR1 SGHDN, CDR2 FVKESK. The length of the CDR3 is 18 residues. This CDR3 is CASSQEFLGLGDTGELFF. The CDR3 DNA reads TGTGCCAGCAGCCAAGAGTTCCTGGGACTAGGGGATACCGGGGAGCTGTTTTTT.

V gene TRBV5-1 combines with J gene TRBJ2-3, with 11 bases that match TRBD2. Germline CDR1 is SGHRS and CDR2 is YFSETQ. V shed 4 bases and J 2 bases; nucleotides not matched to a gene: 6. CDR3 size: 16 residues. For the CDR3, the DNA is TGCGCCAGCAGCAGATCACTAGCGGGGGCCACAGATACGCAGTATTTT. Protein: CASSRSLAGATDTQYF.

The chain carries TRBV5-5 and TRBJ2-1; 14 bases are a match to TRBD2. Germline CDR1 and CDR2: SGHKS and YYEKEE (reference sequence). The J segment lost 9 bases and the V segment lost 2 bases, leaving 7 bases of the junction unmatched. The CDR3 extends over 16 amino acids. The CDR3 reads CASSFTGTSGSTEQFF. CDR3 in DNA: TGTGCCAGCAGCTTTACCGGGACTAGCGGGAGTACTGAGCAGTTCTTC.

The chain recombines TRBV28 with TRBJ1-2, with D possibly matching TRBD1 (5 bases). Germline CDR1 is MDHEN and CDR2 is SYDVKM. This CDR3 comprises 11 residues. V dropped 8 bases and J dropped 4 bases, with 8 bases sitting between them. For the CDR3, the DNA is TGTGCCAGCTCGGGGGGCTATGGCTACACCTTC. Its translation: CASSGGYGYTF.

The chain has TRBV6-1 and TRBJ2-7; the D gene is possibly TRBD1 (5 bases). Trimming left V 8 bases short and J 2 bases short, with 16 bases between. Germline V CDR1 and CDR2: MNHNS, SASEGT. The CDR3 contains 14 residues. The CDR3 loop reads CASRNRNSPYEQYF. The DNA of the CDR3 is TGTGCCAGCCGTAACAGGAATTCTCCCTACGAGCAGTACTTC.

The rearrangement links TRBV6-6 to TRBJ1-2; D gene ambiguous. The CDR3 length is 16 residues. CDR1 is MNHNY and CDR2 is SVGAGI in the germline V gene (reference sequence). The V end lost 6 bases, the J end lost 8 bases, and 25 bases lay between the germline ends. The chain's CDR3 is CASSHQTTDALSGYTF. As DNA, the CDR3 is TGTGCCAGCAGCCACCAAACTACGGATGCCCTTTCGGGCTACACCTTC.

This clone was seen once. The rearrangement uses TRBV27 and TRBJ1-5; 11 bases map to TRBD1. V lost 6 bases, J lost 6 bases, and 7 bases stayed unmatched. The CDR3 spans 15 residues. Per the germline V gene, CDR1 is MNHEY and CDR2 is SMNVEV (reference sequence). The CDR3 loop is CASSTGTGGRQPQHF. The CDR3, as DNA: TGTGCCAGCAGCACCGGGACAGGGGGACGTCAGCCCCAGCATTTT.

V and J are TRBV7-9 and TRBJ2-5; 13 nucleotides match TRBD2. The CDR3 runs 19 residues. The germline gives CDR1 SEHNR, CDR2 FQNEAQ (reference sequence). The trim removed 6 bases at V and 5 bases at J, leaving 18 bases unmatched. CDR3 bases: TGTGCCAGCAGAACCCTCCTTGGACTAGCGGGGGATGAGTTGGAGACCCAGTACTTC. Translated: CASRTLLGLAGDELETQYF.

The chain recombines TRBV6-5 with TRBJ1-2; a weak D match, TRBD1 (5 bases). The CDR3 is made up of 14 amino acids. Trimming took off 5 bases at V and 8 bases at J, with 18 bases between the two ends. The V gene's germline CDR1 is MNHEY and CDR2 SVGAGI. CDR3 sequence: CASSTTDILSGYTF. The CDR3 nucleotides are TGTGCCAGCAGTACAACGGACATACTATCGGGCTACACCTTC.

The chain links TRBV28 to TRBJ2-1; possible D gene TRBD1, 6 bases. The V and J ends lost 5 bases and 7 bases respectively, with 18 bases between them. This CDR3 is 15 amino acids long. From germline, CDR1 is MDHEN and CDR2 SYDVKM. CDR3 residues: CASSSRQAGENEQFF. The DNA of the CDR3 is TGTGCCAGCAGTAGCAGACAGGCAGGGGAGAATGAGCAGTTCTTC.

The sample holds a few counts of this clone. V gene TRBV7-9 combines with J gene TRBJ2-1; D is ambiguous. V gave up 4 bases and J gave up 10 bases, with 11 bases separating them. The CDR3 spans 12 residues. CDR1 is SEHNR and CDR2 is FQNEAQ in the germline V gene (reference sequence). In DNA, the CDR3 is TGTGCCAGCAGCTCCTCGGTTTGGGAGCAGTTCTTC. This sequence encodes CASSSSVWEQFF.

The V gene is TRBV29-1, the J gene TRBJ2-3; the match to TRBD2 covers 7 bases. Germline trimming cut 6 bases from V and 6 bases from J; bases unmatched to any gene: 15. Germline-derived CDR1 and CDR2 are SQVTM and ANQGSEA. There are 15 residues in the CDR3. The CDR3 DNA reads as TGCAGCGTGGTACGAGGGACTATTAATCAGGATACGCAGTATTTT. This translates into CSVVRGTINQDTQYF.

The DNA for the CDR3 is TGTGCCAGCAGTTCTCGGGGGACAGGGAACTACGAGCAGTACTTC. The encoded protein is CASSSRGTGNYEQYF. The gene calls are TRBV28 and TRBJ2-7, with TRBD1 matching over 9 bases. The CDR3 consists of 15 residues. Trimming took 4 bases from V and 3 from J; bases not matched to a gene: 7. Per the germline V gene, CDR1 is MDHEN and CDR2 is SYDVKM.

V and J are TRBV5-1 and TRBJ2-1; 9 bases agree with TRBD2. The CDR3 is made up of 16 amino acids. Germline lookup yields CDR1 SGHRS and CDR2 YFSETQ. V gave up 6 bases and J gave up 4 bases; unmatched junction bases: 11. This CDR3 is CASKRGGGGDYNEQFF. The CDR3 DNA reads as TGCGCCAGCAAAAGGGGCGGCGGGGGGGATTACAATGAGCAGTTCTTC.

The genes are TRBV11-3 and TRBJ2-3, with D perhaps matching TRBD2 (5 bases). CDR1 is SGHNT and CDR2 is YENEEA in the germline V gene. V was pared by 0 bases and J by 3 bases, with 10 bases between. The CDR3 sequence is 15 residues long. The CDR3 bases are TGTGCCAGCAGCTTAGAGTCCGGAGGTACAGATACGCAGTATTTT. The encoded protein is CASSLESGGTDTQYF.